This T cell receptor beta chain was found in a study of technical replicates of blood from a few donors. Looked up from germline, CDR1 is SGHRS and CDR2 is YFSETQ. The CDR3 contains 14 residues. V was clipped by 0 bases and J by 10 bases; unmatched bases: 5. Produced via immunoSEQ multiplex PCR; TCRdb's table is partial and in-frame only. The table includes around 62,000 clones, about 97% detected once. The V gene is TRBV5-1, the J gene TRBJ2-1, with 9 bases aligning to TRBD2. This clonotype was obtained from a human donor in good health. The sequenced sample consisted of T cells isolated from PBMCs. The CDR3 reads CASSLVSGSEEQFF. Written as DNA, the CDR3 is TGCGCCAGCAGCTTGGTTAGCGGGAGTGAAGAGCAGTTCTTC.